The TCR beta chain described here comes from a study of cytomegalovirus exposure and HLA in healthy donors. Study-level findings and limits: Most TCR sequences were seen very rarely across donors, but some public TCRs occurred in many.

CDR3 length equals 14 residues. V was shortened by 3 bases and J by 1 base, with 9 bases between the two germline ends. CDR1 and CDR2 from the germline V gene are LNHDA and SQIVND (reference sequence). Researchers ran the PCR with 60 Vbeta and 13 Jbeta primers. Clones were read by immunoSEQ multiplex PCR, and TCRdb kept only the in-frame ones, dropping some. The data contain 200,000 or so clones, 75% to 85% of them singletons. Regarding this clone: The antigen remains unidentified.

The specimen was PBMCs. The V call is TRBV19, the J call TRBJ1-1; possibly TRBD1 for D (5 bases). The source is a woman in her thirties or forties in good health and CMV-seronegative. The CDR3 DNA sequence: TGTGCCAGTAGTATCCAGGGTACGAACACTGAAGCTTTCTTT. Translated, it gives CASSIQGTNTEAFF.